The TCR beta chain described here comes from a study of T-cell reconstitution after alpha-beta-depleted transplantation in children. With 0 bases removed from V and 6 bases from J, the gap between germline ends came to 9 bases. CDR3 size: 13 residues. Germline lookup yields CDR1 MNHEY and CDR2 SVGAGI. This clonotype has at least ten counts. Its antigen is not known. As it was prepared, the TCRbeta library received unique molecular identifiers. TCRdb reprocessed the PCR reads via MiXCR and lists one record per CDR3 protein. This table has 700,000 or so distinct CDR3 sequences, roughly 14% appearing once. Overall study findings and caveats: From newly produced T cells came most of the T-cell counts and diversity one year after transplant. Reportedly, roughly two months post-transplant, alpha-beta T cells arose from several hundred expanded graft clones.

The sample was PBMCs, taken before TCRalphabeta/CD19-depleted stem cell transplant. The chain is built from TRBV6-5 and TRBJ2-7; D is perhaps TRBD2 (5 bases). The TCR sequence derives from a girl aged 2-15 years with congenital amegakaryocytic thrombocytopenia, due to receive a stem cell transplant. The CDR3 DNA sequence: TGTGCCAGCAGTTACTCGTCCGGGGTCGAGCAGTACTTC. Protein sequence: CASSYSSGVEQYF.